A single sample is the source of the 30 T cell receptor beta chains below, sequenced in a study of blood T cells in healthy people across ages. PCR was performed a second time for about 6 to 12 cycles using a sample-barcoded 5' primer and a J-beta primer mix. TCRdb re-called the 5' RACE reads with MiXCR, one entry per CDR3 protein. The sample has around 800,000 distinct CDR3 sequences; 62% are singletons. Sequencing input: blood. The receptors here all came from a man aged 25-40 years in good health.

Only a few counts were recorded for this clonotype. The chain is built from TRBV20-1 and TRBJ1-2, with 8 bases identical to TRBD1. From germline, CDR1 is DFQATT and CDR2 SNEGSKA (reference sequence). J was trimmed by 11 bases and V by 3 bases; bases with no gene match: 8. CDR3 length: 12 residues. In DNA, the CDR3 is TGCAGTGCTAGGAACAGGGGGTTGGGGTACACCTTC. It is translated as CSARNRGLGYTF.

This chain uses TRBV12-3 or TRBV12-4 with TRBJ2-1, with a possible D match to TRBD2 (6 bases). The CDR3 is 13 residues long. The V gene lost 7 bases and the J gene lost 3 bases, with 10 bases spanning the gap. The CDR3 region is CASNVGLYNEQFF. In nucleotides, the CDR3 is TGTGCCAGCAACGTGGGACTCTACAATGAGCAGTTCTTC.

The chain is built from TRBV6-2 or TRBV6-3 and TRBJ2-1; D remains unclear. This CDR3 comprises 11 residues. The germline V and J ends were trimmed by 2 bases and 6 bases, with 2 bases remaining between them. Germline V gene lookup returns CDR1 MNHEY and CDR2 SVGEGT. The CDR3 sequence is CASSYANEQFF. CDR3 in DNA: TGTGCCAGCAGTTACGCCAATGAGCAGTTCTTC.

By share of the sample, this clonotype is hyperexpanded. The chain carries TRBV29-1 and TRBJ2-3, with 8 bases fitting TRBD1. J lost 3 bases, V lost 6 bases, and 5 bases had no gene match. Germline lookup yields CDR1 SQVTM and CDR2 ANQGSEA. CDR3 length: 13 residues. The CDR3 region has the DNA TGCAGCGTCCGGACAGGGCTGACAGATACGCAGTATTTT. Its protein is CSVRTGLTDTQYF.

The chain links TRBV6-1 to TRBJ2-7, with 9 bases matching TRBD1. V lost 6 bases and J lost 3; bases outside the gene matches: 6. CDR3 length: 14 residues. CDR1 and CDR2 from the germline V gene are MNHNS and SASEGT. The CDR3 DNA reads as TGTGCCAGCAGCTTAGACAGGGGGGACTACGAGCAGTACTTC. This codes for CASSLDRGDYEQYF.

The J gene is TRBJ2-1, the V gene TRBV9; D is uncertain. CDR1 and CDR2 from the germline V gene are SGDLS and YYNGEE. Trimming cost V 0 bases and J 3 bases, with 10 bases left between them. This CDR3 region has 15 residues. The CDR3 DNA follows: TGTGCCAGCAGCGTAGGGAATAACGGCTACAATGAGCAGTTCTTC. Encoded protein: CASSVGNNGYNEQFF.

In DNA, the CDR3 is TGCGCCAGCAGCCAAGGTCCAGGGCCTTTCTACAATGAGCAGTTCTTC. This encodes CASSQGPGPFYNEQFF. The genes are TRBV4-3 and TRBJ2-1; weak D call: TRBD1 (5 bases). Deletions cut 1 base from V and 3 bases from J, with 13 bases between. Per germline, CDR1 LGHNA and CDR2 YSLEER. The CDR3 runs to 16 residues.

This clonotype was observed a handful of times. CDR3 sequence reads: CASSQDGTGGETQYF. The DNA for the CDR3 is TGCGCCAGCAGCCAAGATGGTACGGGGGGAGAGACCCAGTACTTC. The chain employs TRBV4-3 and TRBJ2-5; TRBD2 matches 7 bases. Germline V CDR1 and CDR2: LGHNA, YSLEER. V gave up 0 bases and J gave up 4 bases; unmatched junction bases: 5. There are 15 residues in the CDR3.

As for this clonotype: A junction end diverges from the germline sequence, so it may reflect a read error. The rearrangement uses TRBV7-2 and TRBJ2-3; no firm D call. There are 12 residues in the CDR3. Germline-derived CDR1 and CDR2 are SGHTA and FQGNSA. The CDR3 region has the DNA TGTGCCAGCAGCTTCCTAGAAGATACACAGTATTTT. Translating it yields CASSFLEDTQYF. The full variable domain, in which reference TRBV7-2 and TRBJ2-3 provide the parts outside the CDR3, is GAGVSQSPSNKVTEKGKDVELRCDPISGHTALYWYRQSLGQGLEFLIYFQGNSAPDKSGLPSDRFSAERTGGSVSTLTIQRTQQEDSAVYLCASSFLEDTQYFGPGTRLTVL.

The rearrangement uses TRBV9 and TRBJ2-7, with a possible D match to TRBD1 (6 bases). The end of the DNA fits TRBJ2-5 better, so the J call may be wrong. Germline V gene sequence: CDR1 SGDLS, CDR2 YYNGEE. This CDR3 has 16 residues. CDR3 loop: CASSVDGLGRGETQYF. In DNA, the CDR3 is TGTGCCAGCAGCGTAGATGGGTTAGGAAGGGGGGAGACCCAGTACTTC.

This chain's CDR3 is CASSGSEDTQYF. DNA for the CDR3: TGTGCCAGCAGCGGATCAGAAGATACGCAGTATTTT. The chain employs TRBV9 and TRBJ2-3, with D unclear. V dropped 3 bases and J dropped 5 bases, with 7 bases sitting between them. Germline lookup yields CDR1 SGDLS and CDR2 YYNGEE. The CDR3 sequence is 12 residues long.

This chain uses TRBV28 with TRBJ1-2; 9 nucleotides match TRBD1. This CDR3 contains 16 residues. V shed 2 bases, J shed 4 bases, and the junction held 8 bases outside the gene matches. CDR1 is MDHEN, CDR2 SYDVKM, per germline. This CDR3 is CASSLPTRTGAYGYTF. The CDR3 region has the DNA TGTGCCAGCAGTTTACCCACCAGGACAGGGGCCTATGGCTACACCTTC.

The CDR3 DNA follows: TGTGCCAGCAGTGTAAGGCATGGGTACTTC. This codes for CASSVRHGYF. V gene TRBV2 combines with J gene TRBJ2-7; D remains ambiguous. The CDR3 consists of 10 residues. Germline CDR1 SNHLY, CDR2 FYNNEI. V shed 4 bases and J shed 12 bases, with 10 bases lying between them.

The rearrangement uses TRBV18 and TRBJ1-1; tentative D call: TRBD1 (5 bases). Trimming took off 3 bases at V and 6 bases at J, with 14 bases between the two ends. This CDR3 region has 14 residues. The V gene's germline CDR1 is KGHSH and CDR2 LQKENI. CDR3 loop: CASSPRGVGAEAFF. The CDR3 DNA reads TGTGCCAGCTCACCTCGGGGGGTCGGCGCTGAAGCTTTCTTT. Full variable domain (missing parts from reference TRBV18 and TRBJ1-1): NAGVMQNPRHLVRRRGQEARLRCSPMKGHSHVYWYRQLPEEGLKFMVYLQKENIIDESGMPKERFSAEFPKEGPSILRIQQVVRGDSAAYFCASSPRGVGAEAFFGQGTRLTVV.

The rearrangement uses TRBV4-3 and TRBJ1-4; D gene uncertain. The V gene lost 0 bases and the J gene lost 3 bases, with 23 bases spanning the gap. Looked up from germline, CDR1 is LGHNA and CDR2 is YSLEER. This CDR3 is 20 amino acids long. CDR3 sequence (DNA): TGCGCCAGCAGCCAAGAGTCCCCAGATCGGGGAGTTGGTGCTAATGAAAAACTGTTTTTT. Translated: CASSQESPDRGVGANEKLFF.

V and J are TRBV7-2 and TRBJ2-5, with 9 bases matching TRBD1. The CDR3 contains 15 residues. The junction had 7 bases not matched to a gene; V was cut back by 4 bases and J by 4 bases. Per germline, CDR1 SGHTA and CDR2 FQGNSA. The CDR3 loop is CASSSNTGGTETQYF. CDR3 DNA: TGTGCCAGCAGCTCCAATACAGGGGGCACAGAGACCCAGTACTTC.

J is TRBJ2-1 and V is TRBV4-1; 8 bases map to TRBD2. CDR3 size: 13 residues. V shed 2 bases and J 9 bases; nucleotides not matched to a gene: 3. CDR1 and CDR2 from the germline V gene are MGHRA and YSYEKL. Written as DNA, the CDR3 is TGCGCCAGCAGCCAACTCGGGAGGGTTGAGCAGTTCTTC. Translation gives CASSQLGRVEQFF.

V usage is TRBV7-2 and J usage is TRBJ2-3; a weak D match, TRBD1 (7 bases). Germline V CDR1 and CDR2: SGHTA, FQGNSA. The V end was cut by 2 bases, the J end by 3 bases, with 15 bases between. The CDR3 contains 16 residues. Written as DNA, the CDR3 is TGTGCCAGCAGCTTAAGCAGGGGGGCTAGTACAGATACGCAGTATTTT. Its translation is CASSLSRGASTDTQYF.

The chain is built from TRBV6-2 or TRBV6-3 and TRBJ2-4; the D is unclear. CDR1 is MNHEY, CDR2 SVGEGT, per germline. CDR3 length: 14 amino acids. The V end lost 6 bases, the J end lost 0 bases, and 9 bases lay between the germline ends. Here the CDR3 reads CASSGPLAKNIQYF. The CDR3 nucleotides are TGTGCCAGCAGCGGCCCTCTAGCCAAAAACATTCAGTACTTC.

Points on this clonotype: Given a much more abundant clone one base away, this may be a read error. This rearrangement joins TRBV11-2 to TRBJ2-1; TRBD2 might be the D (5 bases). V lost 4 bases, J lost 13 bases, and 17 bases lay in between. Per the germline V gene, CDR1 is SGHAT and CDR2 is FQNNGV. The CDR3 contains 13 residues. The CDR3 reads CASSYPGSETQFF. Written as DNA, the CDR3 is TGTGCCAGCAGCTATCCGGGGTCAGAGACCCAGTTCTTC.

At least ten counts were recorded for this clonotype. This sequence joins TRBV18 and TRBJ2-7, with 7 nucleotides matching TRBD1. The CDR3 covers 14 residues. With V trimmed by 8 bases and J by 0 bases, 7 bases remained unmatched. Germline lookup yields CDR1 KGHSH and CDR2 LQKENI. CDR3 nucleotide sequence: TGTGCCAGCAGTCCCCCAGGGGGCTCCTACGAGCAGTACTTC. Translating it yields CASSPPGGSYEQYF.

In its sample, this clonotype was seen a few times. The gene calls are TRBV27 and TRBJ2-7; the D call may be TRBD1 or TRBD2 (7 bases each). This CDR3 is built from 13 residues. V dropped 6 bases and J dropped 8 bases, with 17 bases sitting between them. CDR1 is MNHEY, CDR2 SMNVEV, per germline (reference sequence). CDR3 in DNA: TGTGCCAGCAGCGACAGGGAGGGAAAAAAGCAGTACTTC. This sequence encodes CASSDREGKKQYF.

As concerns this clonotype: A much larger clonotype is one base distant, so this may be a read error. This rearrangement joins TRBV5-1 to TRBJ2-4, with TRBD1 as a possible D gene (6 bases). CDR1 is SGHRS and CDR2 is YFSETQ in the germline V gene. The CDR3 has 16 residues. The CDR3 region is CASSLWGRGNKNSQYF. CDR3 nucleotide sequence: TGCGCCAGCAGCTTGTGGGGCAGGGGCAACAAAAACAGTCAGTACTTC.

This CDR3 reads CASSTGQGALFGANVLTF. CDR3 sequence (DNA): TGTGCCAGCAGTACTGGACAGGGGGCTCTTTTTGGGGCCAACGTCCTGACTTTC. The V and J genes are TRBV6-2 or TRBV6-3 and TRBJ2-6, with 11 bases lining up with TRBD1. J was trimmed by 3 bases and V by 5 bases; bases with no gene match: 9. The CDR3 totals 18 residues. Germline V gene data show CDR1 as MNHEY and CDR2 as SVGEGT.

The rearrangement joins TRBV4-2 to TRBJ2-5, with TRBD2 matching 12 bases. Germline loops: CDR1 LGHNA, CDR2 YNFKEQ. The CDR3 has 16 residues. Losses at the gene ends were 6 bases for V and 4 bases for J; bases not matched to a gene: 9. As DNA, the CDR3 is TGTGCCAGCAGGTCCAGGACTAGCGGGGACTCAGAGACCCAGTACTTC. It translates to CASRSRTSGDSETQYF.

The chain couples TRBV4-1 to TRBJ1-6; a possible D gene is TRBD1 (6 bases). Germline loops: CDR1 MGHRA, CDR2 YSYEKL. Trimming shortened V by 5 bases and J by 7 bases, and 15 bases separated the two germline ends. CDR3 length equals 15 residues. CDR3 sequence (DNA): TGCGCCAGCAGCTCCCGACAGGCGGAAAATTCACCCCTCCACTTT. This gives the protein CASSSRQAENSPLHF.

This clonotype was counted a few times. This chain connects TRBV10-3 to TRBJ2-1, with 10 bases that match TRBD2. Germline V lookup: CDR1 ENHRY, CDR2 SYGVKD. This CDR3 is 14 amino acids long. After removal of 6 bases from V and 5 bases from J, the junction contained 4 bases not matched to a gene. CDR3 sequence: CAIRSGGENNEQFF. DNA of the CDR3: TGTGCCATCAGAAGCGGGGGGGAAAACAATGAGCAGTTCTTC.

The rearrangement joins TRBV21-1 to TRBJ1-2. TRBV21-1 is designated a pseudogene. This CDR3 region has 14 residues. The CDR3 coding sequence is TGTGCCAGCAGCAAAGCAAGGACCTACTATGGCTACACCTTC. Translated, it gives CASSKARTYYGYTF.

This chain connects TRBV20-1 to TRBJ2-7; the match to TRBD2 covers 9 bases. Germline assignment: CDR1 DFQATT and CDR2 SNEGSKA (reference sequence). V was pared by 4 bases and J by 5 bases, with 15 bases of the junction left unmatched. The CDR3 is 16 residues long. Here the CDR3 DNA reads TGCAGTGCTACGGGTAGCGGGGGTCCGTTGATCCACGAGCAGTACTTC. Amino acids: CSATGSGGPLIHEQYF.

The gene calls are TRBV10-3 and TRBJ1-6; 11 bases are shared with TRBD1. The CDR3 contains 17 residues. From germline, CDR1 is ENHRY and CDR2 SYGVKD. V lost 2 bases and J lost 5; bases outside the gene matches: 5. CDR3 DNA: TGTGCCATCAGTGAGCCGGACAGGGGGCAAGATAATTCACCCCTCCACTTT. Translation: CAISEPDRGQDNSPLHF.